This T cell receptor (beta chain) is from a study of OX40 agonist ivuxolimab in advanced cancers. Study summary: Dose-escalation cases comprised hepatocellular carcinoma, melanoma, renal cell or head and neck cancer. Regarding the study as a whole: Clonal expansion by week 6 occurred in CD4+ and CD8+ blood T cells (at 0.1 to 3.0 mg/kg).

Data came from immunoSEQ multiplex PCR; TCRdb stores just in-frame clones and leaves some out. The table lists about 72,000 clones, 75% to 90% of them singletons. A single count supports this clone. Antigen: not known. The V end lost 2 bases, the J end lost 8 bases, and 20 bases lay between the germline ends. Germline V gives CDR1 SGHRS, CDR2 YFSETQ. This CDR3 has 17 residues. The chain has TRBV5-1 and TRBJ1-6; possible D gene TRBD1, 6 bases. This sequence originates from an adult with an advanced solid tumor such as melanoma, head and neck, liver or kidney cancer. The source material was CD4+ or CD8+ T cells sorted from blood, sampled in a trial of the OX40 agonist ivuxolimab. CDR3 in amino acids: CASSFSSGAGMDSPLHF. CDR3 in DNA: TGCGCCAGCAGCTTCTCCTCAGGGGCTGGGATGGATTCACCCCTCCACTTT. Combining the CDR3 with reference TRBV5-1 and TRBJ1-6 gives the whole variable domain KAGVTQTPRYLIKTRGQQVTLSCSPISGHRSVSWYQQTPGQGLQFLFEYFSETQRNKGNFPGRFSGRQFSNSRSEMNVSTLELGDSALYLCASSFSSGAGMDSPLHFGNGTRLTVT.